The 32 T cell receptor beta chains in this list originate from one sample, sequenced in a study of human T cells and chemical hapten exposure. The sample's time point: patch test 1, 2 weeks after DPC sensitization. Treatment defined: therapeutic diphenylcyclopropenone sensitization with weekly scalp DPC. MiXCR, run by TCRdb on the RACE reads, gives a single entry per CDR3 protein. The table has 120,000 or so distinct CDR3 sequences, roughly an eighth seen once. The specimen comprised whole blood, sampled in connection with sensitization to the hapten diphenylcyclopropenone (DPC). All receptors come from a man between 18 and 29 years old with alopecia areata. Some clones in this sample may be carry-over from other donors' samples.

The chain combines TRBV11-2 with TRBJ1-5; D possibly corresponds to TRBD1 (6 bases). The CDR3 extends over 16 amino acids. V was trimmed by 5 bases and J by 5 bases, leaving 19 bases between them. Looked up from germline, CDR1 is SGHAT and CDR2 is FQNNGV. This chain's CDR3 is CASSRVQGGTDQPQHF. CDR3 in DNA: TGTGCCAGCAGCCGGGTACAGGGAGGTACGGATCAGCCCCAGCATTTT.

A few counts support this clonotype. CDR3 region: CASSLFFLAGLDTQYF. CDR3 DNA sequence: TGTGCCAGCAGTTTATTCTTCCTAGCGGGGTTAGATACGCAGTATTTT. The chain links TRBV27 to TRBJ2-3; TRBD2 agrees at 9 bases. There are 16 residues in the CDR3. Per germline, CDR1 MNHEY and CDR2 SMNVEV (reference sequence). V lost 1 base, J lost 5 bases, and 7 bases stayed unmatched.

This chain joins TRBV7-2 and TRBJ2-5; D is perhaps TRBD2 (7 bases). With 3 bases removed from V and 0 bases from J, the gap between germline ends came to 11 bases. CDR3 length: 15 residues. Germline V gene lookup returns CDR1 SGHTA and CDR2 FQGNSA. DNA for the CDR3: TGTGCCAGCAGCTTGGGGGGGGCCGACCAAGAGACCCAGTACTTC. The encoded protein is CASSLGGADQETQYF.

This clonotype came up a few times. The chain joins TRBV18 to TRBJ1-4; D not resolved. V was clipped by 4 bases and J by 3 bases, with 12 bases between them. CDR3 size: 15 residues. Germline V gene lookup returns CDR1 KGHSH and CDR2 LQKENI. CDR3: CASSRSGQSNEKLFF. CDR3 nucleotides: TGTGCCAGCTCACGGTCCGGGCAGTCTAATGAAAAACTGTTTTTT. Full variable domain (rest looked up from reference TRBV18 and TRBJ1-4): NAGVMQNPRHLVRRRGQEARLRCSPMKGHSHVYWYRQLPEEGLKFMVYLQKENIIDESGMPKERFSAEFPKEGPSILRIQQVVRGDSAAYFCASSRSGQSNEKLFFGSGTQLSVL.

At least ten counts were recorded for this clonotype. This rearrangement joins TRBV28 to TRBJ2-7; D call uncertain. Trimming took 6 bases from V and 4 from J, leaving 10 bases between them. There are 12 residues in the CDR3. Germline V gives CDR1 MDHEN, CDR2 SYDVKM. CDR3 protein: CASSQDGYEQYF. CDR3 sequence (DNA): TGTGCCAGCAGCCAGGACGGTTACGAGCAGTACTTC.

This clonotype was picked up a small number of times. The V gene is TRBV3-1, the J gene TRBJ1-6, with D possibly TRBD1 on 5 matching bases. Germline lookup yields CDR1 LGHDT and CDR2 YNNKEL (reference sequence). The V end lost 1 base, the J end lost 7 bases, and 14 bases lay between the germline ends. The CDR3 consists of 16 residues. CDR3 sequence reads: CASSQGQTGGNSPLHF. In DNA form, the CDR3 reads TGTGCCAGCAGCCAAGGCCAGACCGGGGGGAATTCACCCCTCCACTTT. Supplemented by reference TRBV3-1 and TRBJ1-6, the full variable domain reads DTAVSQTPKYLVTQMGNDKSIKCEQNLGHDTMYWYKQDSKKFLKIMFSYNNKELIINETVPNRFSPKSPDKAHLNLHINSLELGDSAVYFCASSQGQTGGNSPLHFGNGTRLTVT.

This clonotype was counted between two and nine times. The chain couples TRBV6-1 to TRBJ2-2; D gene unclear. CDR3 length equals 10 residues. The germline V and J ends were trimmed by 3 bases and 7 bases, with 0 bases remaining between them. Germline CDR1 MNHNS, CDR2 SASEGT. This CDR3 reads CASSDGELFF. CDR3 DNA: TGTGCCAGCAGTGACGGGGAGCTGTTTTTT.

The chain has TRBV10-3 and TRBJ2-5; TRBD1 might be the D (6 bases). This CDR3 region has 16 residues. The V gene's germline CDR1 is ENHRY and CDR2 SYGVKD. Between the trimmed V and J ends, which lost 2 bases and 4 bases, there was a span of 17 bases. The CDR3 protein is CAISETGPGDRETQYF. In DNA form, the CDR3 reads TGTGCCATCAGTGAGACTGGGCCAGGGGATCGAGAGACCCAGTACTTC.

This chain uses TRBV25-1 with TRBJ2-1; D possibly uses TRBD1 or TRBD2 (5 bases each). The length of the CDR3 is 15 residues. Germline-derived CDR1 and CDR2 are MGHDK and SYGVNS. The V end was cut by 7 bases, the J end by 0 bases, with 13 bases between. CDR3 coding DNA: TGTGCCAGCAAGAAATCAGGGAGCTCCTACAATGAGCAGTTCTTC. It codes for CASKKSGSSYNEQFF.

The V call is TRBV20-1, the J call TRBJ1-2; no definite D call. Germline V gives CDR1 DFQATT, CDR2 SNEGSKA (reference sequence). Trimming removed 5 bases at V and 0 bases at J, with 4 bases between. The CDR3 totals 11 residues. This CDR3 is CSASSNYGYTF. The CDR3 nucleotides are TGCAGTGCTTCTTCTAACTATGGCTACACCTTC.

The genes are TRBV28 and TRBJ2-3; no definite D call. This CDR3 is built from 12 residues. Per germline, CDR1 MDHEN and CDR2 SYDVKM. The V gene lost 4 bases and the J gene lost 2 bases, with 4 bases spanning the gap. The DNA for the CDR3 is TGTGCCAGCAGTTCCCCCACAGATACGCAGTATTTT. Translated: CASSSPTDTQYF.

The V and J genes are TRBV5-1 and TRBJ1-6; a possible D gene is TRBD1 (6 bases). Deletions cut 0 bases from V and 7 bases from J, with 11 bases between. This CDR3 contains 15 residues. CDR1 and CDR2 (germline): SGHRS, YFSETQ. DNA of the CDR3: TGCGCCAGCAGCTTGGAGGCAGGGGAGAATTCACCCCTCCACTTT. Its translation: CASSLEAGENSPLHF.

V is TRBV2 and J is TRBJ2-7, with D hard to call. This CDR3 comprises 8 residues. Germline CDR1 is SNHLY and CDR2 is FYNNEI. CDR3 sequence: CSTAPQYV. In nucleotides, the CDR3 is TGTTCGACCGCTCCGCAGTACGTC.

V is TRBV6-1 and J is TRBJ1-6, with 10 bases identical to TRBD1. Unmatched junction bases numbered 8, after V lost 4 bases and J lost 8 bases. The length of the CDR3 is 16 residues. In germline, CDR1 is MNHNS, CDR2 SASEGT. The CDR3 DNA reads TGTGCCAGCAGTGCCCCGACAGGGGGCGGGGATTCACCCCTCCACTTT. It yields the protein CASSAPTGGGDSPLHF.

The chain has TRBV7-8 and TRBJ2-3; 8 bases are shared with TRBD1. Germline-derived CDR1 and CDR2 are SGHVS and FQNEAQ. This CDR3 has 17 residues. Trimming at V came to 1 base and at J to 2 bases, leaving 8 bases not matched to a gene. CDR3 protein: CASSLVPGRGLTDTQYF. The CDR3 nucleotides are TGTGCCAGCAGCTTAGTCCCTGGCAGGGGGCTCACAGATACGCAGTATTTT.

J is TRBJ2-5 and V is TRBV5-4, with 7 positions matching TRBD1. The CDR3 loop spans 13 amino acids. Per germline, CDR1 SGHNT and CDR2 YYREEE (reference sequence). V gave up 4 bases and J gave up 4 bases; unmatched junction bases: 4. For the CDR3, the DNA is TGTGCCAGCAGCCCTACAGGGGTAGAGACCCAGTACTTC. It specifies CASSPTGVETQYF.

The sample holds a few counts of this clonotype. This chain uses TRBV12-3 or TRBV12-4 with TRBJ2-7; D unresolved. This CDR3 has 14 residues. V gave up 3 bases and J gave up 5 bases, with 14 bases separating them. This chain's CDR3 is CASSFGRPADEQYF. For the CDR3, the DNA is TGTGCCAGCAGTTTTGGCAGGCCGGCGGACGAGCAGTACTTC.

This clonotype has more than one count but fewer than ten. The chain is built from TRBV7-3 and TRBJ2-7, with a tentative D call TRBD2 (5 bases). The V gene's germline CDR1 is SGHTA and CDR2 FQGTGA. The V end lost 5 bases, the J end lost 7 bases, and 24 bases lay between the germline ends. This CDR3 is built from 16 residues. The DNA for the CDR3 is TGTGCCAGCAGCATGACGGGTCCCAGCGGATTTCGGGAGCAGTACTTC. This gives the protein CASSMTGPSGFREQYF.

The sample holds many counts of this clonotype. The DNA for the CDR3 is TGCAGCGTGAACCGCCGGGACAAGGACTATGGCTACACCTTC. The encoded protein is CSVNRRDKDYGYTF. This chain connects TRBV29-1 to TRBJ1-2; TRBD1 is a possible D gene (6 bases). Germline lookup yields CDR1 SQVTM and CDR2 ANQGSEA. V was cut by 6 bases and J by 3 bases, with 17 bases left in between. The CDR3 contains 14 residues. Together with reference TRBV29-1 and TRBJ1-2, the CDR3 gives the full variable domain: SAVISQKPSRDICQRGTSLTIQCQVDSQVTMMFWYRQQPGQSLTLIATANQGSEATYESGFVIDKFPISRPNLTFSTLTVSNMSPEDSSIYLCSVNRRDKDYGYTFGSGTRLTVV.

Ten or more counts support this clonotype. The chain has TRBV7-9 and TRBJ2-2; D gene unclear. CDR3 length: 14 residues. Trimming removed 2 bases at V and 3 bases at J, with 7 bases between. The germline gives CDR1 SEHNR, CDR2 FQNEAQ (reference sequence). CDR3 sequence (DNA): TGTGCCAGCAGCTTATATCGAGACACCGGGGAGCTGTTTTTT. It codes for CASSLYRDTGELFF.

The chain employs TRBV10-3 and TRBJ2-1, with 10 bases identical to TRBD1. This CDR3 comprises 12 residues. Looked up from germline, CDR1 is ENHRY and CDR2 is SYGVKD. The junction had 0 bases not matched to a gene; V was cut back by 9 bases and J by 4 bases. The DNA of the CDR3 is TGTGCCATGGGACAGGGGTACAATGAGCAGTTCTTC. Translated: CAMGQGYNEQFF.

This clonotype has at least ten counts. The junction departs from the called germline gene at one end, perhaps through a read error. The CDR3 here is CASKVAGQSFF. The CDR3 DNA reads TGTGCCAGCAAGGTGGCAGGACAGTCTTTCTTC. J is TRBJ1-2 and V is TRBV27; weak D call: TRBD1 (6 bases). The CDR3 has 11 residues. Germline V gene sequence: CDR1 MNHEY, CDR2 SMNVEV (reference sequence).

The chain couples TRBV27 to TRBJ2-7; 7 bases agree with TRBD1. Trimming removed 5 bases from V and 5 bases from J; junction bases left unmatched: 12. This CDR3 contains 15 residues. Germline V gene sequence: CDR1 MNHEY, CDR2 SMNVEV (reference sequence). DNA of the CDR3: TGTGCCAGCAGTCCCCGGGCCGGGGACAGTGACGAGCAGTACTTC. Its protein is CASSPRAGDSDEQYF.

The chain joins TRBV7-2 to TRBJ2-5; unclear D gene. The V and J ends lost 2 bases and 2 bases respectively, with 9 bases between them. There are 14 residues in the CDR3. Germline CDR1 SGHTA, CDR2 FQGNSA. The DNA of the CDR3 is TGTGCCAGCAGCTTACGGCCCAGACAAGAGACCCAGTACTTC. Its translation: CASSLRPRQETQYF.

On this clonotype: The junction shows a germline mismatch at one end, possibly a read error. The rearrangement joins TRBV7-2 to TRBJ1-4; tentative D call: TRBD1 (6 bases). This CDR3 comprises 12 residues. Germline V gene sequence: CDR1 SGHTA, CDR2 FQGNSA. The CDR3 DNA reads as TGTGCCACCTCCAGGGGTAATGGAAAACTGTTTTTT. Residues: CATSRGNGKLFF.

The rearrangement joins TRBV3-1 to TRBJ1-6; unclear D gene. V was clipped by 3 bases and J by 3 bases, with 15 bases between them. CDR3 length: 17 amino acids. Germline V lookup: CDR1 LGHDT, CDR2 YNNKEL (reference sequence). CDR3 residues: CASSHSPGPYYNSPLHF. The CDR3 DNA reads TGTGCCAGCAGCCACTCGCCCGGGCCCTACTATAATTCACCCCTCCACTTT.

This CDR3 reads CASSRRGTAFF. The CDR3 region has the DNA TGTGCCAGCAGTAGGAGGGGGACCGCTTTCTTT. J is TRBJ1-1 and V is TRBV6-5, with D possibly TRBD1 on 6 matching bases. The V gene's germline CDR1 is MNHEY and CDR2 SVGAGI. This CDR3 has 11 amino acids. The ends were cut back, 5 bases at V and 11 bases at J, with 12 bases in the middle.

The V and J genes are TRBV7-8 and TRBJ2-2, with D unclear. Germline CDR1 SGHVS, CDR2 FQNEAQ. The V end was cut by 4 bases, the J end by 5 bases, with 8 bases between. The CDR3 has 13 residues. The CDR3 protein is CASSWKKTGELFF. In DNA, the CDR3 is TGTGCCAGCAGCTGGAAAAAAACCGGGGAGCTGTTTTTT.

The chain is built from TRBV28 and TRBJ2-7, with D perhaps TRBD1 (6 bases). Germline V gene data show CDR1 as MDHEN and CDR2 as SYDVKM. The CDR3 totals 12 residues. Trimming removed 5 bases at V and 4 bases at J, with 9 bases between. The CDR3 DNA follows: TGTGCCAGCAGTCGGACAGCTTACGAGCAGTACTTC. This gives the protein CASSRTAYEQYF.

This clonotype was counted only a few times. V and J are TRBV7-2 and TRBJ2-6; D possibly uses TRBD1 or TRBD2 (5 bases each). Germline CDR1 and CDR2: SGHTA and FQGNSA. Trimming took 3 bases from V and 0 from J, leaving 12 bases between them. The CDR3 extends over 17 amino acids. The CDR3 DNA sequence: TGTGCCAGCAGCTTCGCCGCGAGGGGCTCTGGGGCCAACGTCCTGACTTTC. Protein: CASSFAARGSGANVLTF. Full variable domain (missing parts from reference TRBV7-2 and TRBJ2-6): GAGVSQSPSNKVTEKGKDVELRCDPISGHTALYWYRQSLGQGLEFLIYFQGNSAPDKSGLPSDRFSAERTGGSVSTLTIQRTQQEDSAVYLCASSFAARGSGANVLTFGAGSRLTVL.

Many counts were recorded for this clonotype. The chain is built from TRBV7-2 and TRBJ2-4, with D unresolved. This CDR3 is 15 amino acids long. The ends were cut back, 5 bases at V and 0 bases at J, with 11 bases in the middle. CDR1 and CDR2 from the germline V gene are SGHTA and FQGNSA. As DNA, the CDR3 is TGTGCCAGCAGCCAAGCCCGGTTAGCCAAAAACATTCAGTACTTC. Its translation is CASSQARLAKNIQYF. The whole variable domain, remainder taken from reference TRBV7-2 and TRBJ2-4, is GAGVSQSPSNKVTEKGKDVELRCDPISGHTALYWYRQSLGQGLEFLIYFQGNSAPDKSGLPSDRFSAERTGGSVSTLTIQRTQQEDSAVYLCASSQARLAKNIQYFGAGTRLSVL.

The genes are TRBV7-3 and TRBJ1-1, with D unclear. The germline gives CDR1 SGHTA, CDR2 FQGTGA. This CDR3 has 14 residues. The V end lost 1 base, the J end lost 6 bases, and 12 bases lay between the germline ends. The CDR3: CASSLNPLDAEAFF. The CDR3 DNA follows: TGTGCCAGCAGCTTAAACCCATTAGACGCTGAAGCTTTCTTT. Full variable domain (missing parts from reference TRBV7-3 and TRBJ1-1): GAGVSQTPSNKVTEKGKYVELRCDPISGHTALYWYRQSLGQGPEFLIYFQGTGAADDSGLPNDRFFAVRPEGSVSTLKIQRTERGDSAVYLCASSLNPLDAEAFFGQGTRLTVV.